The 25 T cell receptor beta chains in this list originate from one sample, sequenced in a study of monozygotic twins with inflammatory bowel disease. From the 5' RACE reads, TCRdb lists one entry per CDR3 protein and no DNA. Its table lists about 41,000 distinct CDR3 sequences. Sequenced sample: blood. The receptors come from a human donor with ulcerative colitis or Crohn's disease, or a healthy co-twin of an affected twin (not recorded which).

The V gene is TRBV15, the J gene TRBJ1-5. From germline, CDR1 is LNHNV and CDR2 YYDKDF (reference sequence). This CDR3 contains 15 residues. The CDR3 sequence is CATSREADSNQPQHF.

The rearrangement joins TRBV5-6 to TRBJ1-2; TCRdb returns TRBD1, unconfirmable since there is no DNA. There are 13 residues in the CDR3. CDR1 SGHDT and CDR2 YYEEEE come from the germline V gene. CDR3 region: CASSRDRVDGYTF.

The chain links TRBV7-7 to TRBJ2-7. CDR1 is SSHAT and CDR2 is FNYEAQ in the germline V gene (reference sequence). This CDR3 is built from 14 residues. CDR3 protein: CASSLEQGSSEQYF. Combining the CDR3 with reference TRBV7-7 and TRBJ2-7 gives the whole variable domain GAGVSQSPRYKVTKRGQDVTLRCDPISSHATLYWYQQALGQGPEFLTYFNYEAQPDKSGLPSDRFSAERPEGSISTLTIQRTEQRDSAMYRCASSLEQGSSEQYFGPGTRLTVT.

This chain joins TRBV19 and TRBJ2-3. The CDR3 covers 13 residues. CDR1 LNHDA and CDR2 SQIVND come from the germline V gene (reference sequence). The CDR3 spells CASTNHGTDTQYF.

This chain's CDR3 is CASSTWTLAKNIQYF. The V and J genes are TRBV28 and TRBJ2-4; lacking DNA, the TRBD2 call made by TCRdb goes unchecked. The germline V gene encodes CDR1 MDHEN and CDR2 SYDVKM. This CDR3 is 15 amino acids long.

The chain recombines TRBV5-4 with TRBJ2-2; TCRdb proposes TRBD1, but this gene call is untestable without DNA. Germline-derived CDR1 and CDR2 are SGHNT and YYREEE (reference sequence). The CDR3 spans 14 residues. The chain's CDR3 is CASKGAANTGELFF.

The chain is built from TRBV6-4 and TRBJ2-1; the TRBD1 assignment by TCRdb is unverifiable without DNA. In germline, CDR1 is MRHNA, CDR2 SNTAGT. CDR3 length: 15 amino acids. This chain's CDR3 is CASSDGRGVHNEQFF.

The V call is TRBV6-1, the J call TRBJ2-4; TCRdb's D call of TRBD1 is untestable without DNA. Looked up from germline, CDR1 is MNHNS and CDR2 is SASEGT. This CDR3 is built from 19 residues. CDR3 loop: CASSEAPRRPVSDKNIQYF.

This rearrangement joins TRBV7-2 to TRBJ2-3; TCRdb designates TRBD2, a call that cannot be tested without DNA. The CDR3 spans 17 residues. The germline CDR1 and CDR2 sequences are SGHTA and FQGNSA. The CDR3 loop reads CASSSAAGGSSTDTQYF.

The CDR3 here is CATSEPGQVGGYTF. The gene calls are TRBV24-1 and TRBJ1-2; absent DNA, TCRdb's TRBD1 call cannot be checked. Germline CDR1 and CDR2: KGHDR and SFDVKD. This CDR3 contains 14 residues.

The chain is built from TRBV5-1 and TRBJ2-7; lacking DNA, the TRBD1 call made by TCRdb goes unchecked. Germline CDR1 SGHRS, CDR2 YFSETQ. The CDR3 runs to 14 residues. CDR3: CASSLARQGYEQYF. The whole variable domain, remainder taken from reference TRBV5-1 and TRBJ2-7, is KAGVTQTPRYLIKTRGQQVTLSCSPISGHRSVSWYQQTPGQGLQFLFEYFSETQRNKGNFPGRFSGRQFSNSRSEMNVSTLELGDSALYLCASSLARQGYEQYFGPGTRLTVT.

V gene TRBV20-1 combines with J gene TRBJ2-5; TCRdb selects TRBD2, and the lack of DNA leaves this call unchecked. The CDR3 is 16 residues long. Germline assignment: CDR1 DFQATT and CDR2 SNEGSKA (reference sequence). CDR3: CSARGSAGERRETQYF.

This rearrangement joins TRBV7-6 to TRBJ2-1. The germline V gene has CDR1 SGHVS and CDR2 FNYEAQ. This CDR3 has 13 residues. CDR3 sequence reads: CASSSAEYNEQFF. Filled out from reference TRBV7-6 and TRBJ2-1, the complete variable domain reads GAGVSQSPRYKVTKRGQDVALRCDPISGHVSLYWYRQALGQGPEFLTYFNYEAQQDKSGLPNDRFSAERPEGSISTLTIQRTEQRDSAMYRCASSSAEYNEQFFGPGTRLTVL.

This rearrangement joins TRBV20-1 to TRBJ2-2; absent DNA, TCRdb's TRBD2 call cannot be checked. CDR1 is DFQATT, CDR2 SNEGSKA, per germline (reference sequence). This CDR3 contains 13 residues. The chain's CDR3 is CSIGLAATGELFF.

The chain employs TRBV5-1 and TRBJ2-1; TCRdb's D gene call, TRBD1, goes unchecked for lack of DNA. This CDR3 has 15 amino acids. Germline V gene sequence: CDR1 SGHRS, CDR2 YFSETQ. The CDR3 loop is CASSLAGQGINEQFF.

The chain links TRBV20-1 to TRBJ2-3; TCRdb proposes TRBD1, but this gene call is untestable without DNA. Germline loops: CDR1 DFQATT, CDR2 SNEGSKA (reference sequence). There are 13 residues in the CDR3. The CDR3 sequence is CSAGGITTDTQYF.

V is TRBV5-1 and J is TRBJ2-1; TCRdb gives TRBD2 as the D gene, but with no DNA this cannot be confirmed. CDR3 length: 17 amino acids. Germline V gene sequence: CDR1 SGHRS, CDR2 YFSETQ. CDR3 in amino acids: CASSPRAGTGSYNEQFF.

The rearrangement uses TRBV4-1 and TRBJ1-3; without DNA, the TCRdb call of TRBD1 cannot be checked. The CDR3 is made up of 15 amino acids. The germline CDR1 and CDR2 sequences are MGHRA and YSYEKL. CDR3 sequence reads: CASSQAGRAGNTIYF.

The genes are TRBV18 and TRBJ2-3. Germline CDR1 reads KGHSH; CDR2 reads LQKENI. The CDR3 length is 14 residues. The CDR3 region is CASSLAASTDTQYF. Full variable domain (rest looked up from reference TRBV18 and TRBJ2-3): NAGVMQNPRHLVRRRGQEARLRCSPMKGHSHVYWYRQLPEEGLKFMVYLQKENIIDESGMPKERFSAEFPKEGPSILRIQQVVRGDSAAYFCASSLAASTDTQYFGPGTRLTVL.

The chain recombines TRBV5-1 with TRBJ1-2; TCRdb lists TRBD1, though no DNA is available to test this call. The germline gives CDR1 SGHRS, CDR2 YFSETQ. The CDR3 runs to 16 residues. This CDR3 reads CASSLGTGGATSGYTF.

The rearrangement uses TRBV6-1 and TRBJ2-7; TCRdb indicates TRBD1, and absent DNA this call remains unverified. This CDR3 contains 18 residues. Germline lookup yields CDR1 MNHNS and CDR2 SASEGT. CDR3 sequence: CASSDAPTGGGRSHEQYF.

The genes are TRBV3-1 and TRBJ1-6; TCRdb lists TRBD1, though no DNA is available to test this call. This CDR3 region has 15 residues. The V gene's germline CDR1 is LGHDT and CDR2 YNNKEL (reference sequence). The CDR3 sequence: CASSPTGVNGSPLHF. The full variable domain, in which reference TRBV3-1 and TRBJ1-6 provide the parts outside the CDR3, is DTAVSQTPKYLVTQMGNDKSIKCEQNLGHDTMYWYKQDSKKFLKIMFSYNNKELIINETVPNRFSPKSPDKAHLNLHINSLELGDSAVYFCASSPTGVNGSPLHFGNGTRLTVT.

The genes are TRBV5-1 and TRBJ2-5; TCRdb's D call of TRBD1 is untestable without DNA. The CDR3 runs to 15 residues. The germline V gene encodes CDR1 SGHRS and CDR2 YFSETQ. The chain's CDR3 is CASRRMTGIQETQYF.

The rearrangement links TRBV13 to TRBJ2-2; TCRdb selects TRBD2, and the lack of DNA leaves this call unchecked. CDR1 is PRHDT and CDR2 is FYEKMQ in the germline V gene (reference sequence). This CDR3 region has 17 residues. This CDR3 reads CASSTIAGKANTGELFF.

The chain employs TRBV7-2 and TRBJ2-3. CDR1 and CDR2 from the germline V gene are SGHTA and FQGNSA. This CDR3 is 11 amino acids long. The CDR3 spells CASGPSDTQYF. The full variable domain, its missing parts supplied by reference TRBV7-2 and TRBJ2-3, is GAGVSQSPSNKVTEKGKDVELRCDPISGHTALYWYRQSLGQGLEFLIYFQGNSAPDKSGLPSDRFSAERTGGSVSTLTIQRTQQEDSAVYLCASGPSDTQYFGPGTRLTVL.